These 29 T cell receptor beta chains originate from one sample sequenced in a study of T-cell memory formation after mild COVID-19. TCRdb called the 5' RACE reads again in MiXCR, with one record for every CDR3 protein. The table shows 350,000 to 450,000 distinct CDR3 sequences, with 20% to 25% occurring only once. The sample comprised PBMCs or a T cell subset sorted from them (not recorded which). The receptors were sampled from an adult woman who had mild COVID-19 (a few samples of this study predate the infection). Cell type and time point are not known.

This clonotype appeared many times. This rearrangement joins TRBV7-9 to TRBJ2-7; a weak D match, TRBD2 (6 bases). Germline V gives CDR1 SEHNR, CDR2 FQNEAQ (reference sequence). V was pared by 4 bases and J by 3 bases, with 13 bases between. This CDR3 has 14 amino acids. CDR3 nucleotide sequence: TGTGCCAGCAGCTCCGGCGGGACTGACTACGAGCAGTACTTC. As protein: CASSSGGTDYEQYF.

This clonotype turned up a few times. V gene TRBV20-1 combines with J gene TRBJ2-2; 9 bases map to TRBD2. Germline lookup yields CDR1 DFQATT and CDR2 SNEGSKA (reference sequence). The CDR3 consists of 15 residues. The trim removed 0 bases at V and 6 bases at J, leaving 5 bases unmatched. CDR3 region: CSARDMRGGAGELFF. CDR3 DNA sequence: TGCAGTGCTAGAGATATGCGGGGGGGCGCCGGGGAGCTGTTTTTT.

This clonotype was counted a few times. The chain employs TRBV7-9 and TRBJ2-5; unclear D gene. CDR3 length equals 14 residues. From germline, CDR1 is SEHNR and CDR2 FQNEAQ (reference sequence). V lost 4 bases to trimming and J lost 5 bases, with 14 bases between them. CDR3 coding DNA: TGTGCCAGCAGCTCATCAGACTCCCTCGAGACCCAGTACTTC. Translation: CASSSSDSLETQYF. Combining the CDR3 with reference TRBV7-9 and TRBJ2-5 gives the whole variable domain DTGVSQNPRHKITKRGQNVTFRCDPISEHNRLYWYRQTLGQGPEFLTYFQNEAQLEKSRLLSDRFSAERPKGSFSTLEIQRTEQGDSAMYLCASSSSDSLETQYFGPGTRLLVL.

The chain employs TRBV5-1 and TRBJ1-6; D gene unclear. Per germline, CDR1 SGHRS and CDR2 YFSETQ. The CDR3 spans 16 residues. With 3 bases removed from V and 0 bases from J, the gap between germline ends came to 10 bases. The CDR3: CASSSQESSYNSPLHF. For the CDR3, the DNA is TGCGCCAGCAGCTCGCAGGAAAGCTCCTATAATTCACCCCTCCACTTT. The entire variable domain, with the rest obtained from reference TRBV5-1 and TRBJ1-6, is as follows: KAGVTQTPRYLIKTRGQQVTLSCSPISGHRSVSWYQQTPGQGLQFLFEYFSETQRNKGNFPGRFSGRQFSNSRSEMNVSTLELGDSALYLCASSSQESSYNSPLHFGNGTRLTVT.

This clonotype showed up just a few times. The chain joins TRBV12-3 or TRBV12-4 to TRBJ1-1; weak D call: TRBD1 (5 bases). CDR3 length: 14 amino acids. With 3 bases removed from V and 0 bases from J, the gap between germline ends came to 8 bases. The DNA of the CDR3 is TGTGCCAGCAGTTTCGGGGCCGTGAACACTGAAGCTTTCTTT. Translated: CASSFGAVNTEAFF.

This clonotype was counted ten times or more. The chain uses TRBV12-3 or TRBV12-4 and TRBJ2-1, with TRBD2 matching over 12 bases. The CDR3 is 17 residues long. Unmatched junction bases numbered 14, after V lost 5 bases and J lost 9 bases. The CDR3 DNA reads TGTGCCAGCAGTGAGGGATGGCTAGCGGGAGGGTGGAGTGAGCAGTTCTTC. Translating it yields CASSEGWLAGGWSEQFF.

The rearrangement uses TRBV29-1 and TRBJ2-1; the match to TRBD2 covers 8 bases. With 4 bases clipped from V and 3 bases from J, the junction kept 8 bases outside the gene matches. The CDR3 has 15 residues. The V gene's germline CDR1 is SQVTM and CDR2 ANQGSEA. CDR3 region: CSVGSGGQIYNEQFF. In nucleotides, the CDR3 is TGCAGCGTTGGGAGCGGGGGACAAATCTACAATGAGCAGTTCTTC.

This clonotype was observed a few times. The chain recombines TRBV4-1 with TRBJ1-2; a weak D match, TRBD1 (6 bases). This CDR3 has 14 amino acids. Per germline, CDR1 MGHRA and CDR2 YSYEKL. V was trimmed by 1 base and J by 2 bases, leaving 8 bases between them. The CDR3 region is CASSQGTANYGYTF. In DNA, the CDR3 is TGCGCCAGCAGCCAAGGGACAGCCAACTATGGCTACACCTTC.

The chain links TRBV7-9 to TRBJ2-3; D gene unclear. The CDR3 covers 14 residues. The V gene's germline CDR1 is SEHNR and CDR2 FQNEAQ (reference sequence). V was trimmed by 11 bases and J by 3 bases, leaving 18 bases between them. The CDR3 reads CAVAASFGTDTQYF. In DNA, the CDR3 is TGTGCCGTGGCGGCCTCTTTCGGGACAGATACGCAGTATTTT.

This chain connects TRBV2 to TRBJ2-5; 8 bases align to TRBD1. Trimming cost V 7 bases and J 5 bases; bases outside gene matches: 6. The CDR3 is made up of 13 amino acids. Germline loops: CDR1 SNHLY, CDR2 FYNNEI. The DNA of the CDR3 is TGTGCCAGCACCGGGACAGGCCGGGAGACCCAGTACTTC. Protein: CASTGTGRETQYF.

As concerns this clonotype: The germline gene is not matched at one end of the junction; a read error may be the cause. CDR3 DNA: TGCGCCAGCCGCACCGGGACAGGGCCTCTGGATTTT. Translated, it gives CASRTGTGPLDF. The chain is built from TRBV5-1 and TRBJ1-3; 9 bases are shared with TRBD1. Germline CDR1 reads SGHRS; CDR2 reads YFSETQ. This CDR3 has 12 amino acids.

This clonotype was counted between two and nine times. The CDR3 bases are TGTGCCAGCAGCCAAGGCCCCCGCAGGTCCCCTACGTACGAGCAGTACTTC. This encodes CASSQGPRRSPTYEQYF. The chain employs TRBV14 and TRBJ2-7; no firm D call. This CDR3 has 17 residues. Trimming removed 1 base at V and 4 bases at J, with 20 bases between. From germline, CDR1 is SGHDN and CDR2 FVKESK.

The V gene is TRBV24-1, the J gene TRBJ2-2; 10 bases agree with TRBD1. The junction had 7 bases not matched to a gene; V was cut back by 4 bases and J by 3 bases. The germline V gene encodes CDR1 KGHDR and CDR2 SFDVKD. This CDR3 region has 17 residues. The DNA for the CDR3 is TGTGCCACCAGTGACCCGGGACAGGGGACTTACACCGGGGAGCTGTTTTTT. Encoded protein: CATSDPGQGTYTGELFF.

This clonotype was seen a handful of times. This CDR3 is CASMGLRNTEAFF. In nucleotides, the CDR3 is TGTGCCAGCATGGGGTTAAGGAACACTGAAGCTTTCTTT. V and J are TRBV6-5 and TRBJ1-1; no reliable D call. Trimming took 7 bases from V and 1 from J, leaving 10 bases between them. This CDR3 region has 13 residues. The germline V gene encodes CDR1 MNHEY and CDR2 SVGAGI.

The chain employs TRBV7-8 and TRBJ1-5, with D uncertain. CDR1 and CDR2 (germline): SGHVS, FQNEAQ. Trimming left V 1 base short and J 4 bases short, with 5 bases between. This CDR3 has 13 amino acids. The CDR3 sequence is CASSLERNQPQHF. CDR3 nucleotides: TGTGCCAGCAGCTTAGAAAGGAATCAGCCCCAGCATTTT.

DNA of the CDR3: TGCGCCAGCAGCCAACATTGGACGGGGACAGGAGGCTTCAACACTGAAGCTTTCTTT. Its translation: CASSQHWTGTGGFNTEAFF. V usage is TRBV4-1 and J usage is TRBJ1-1; 8 bases align to TRBD1. The V gene's germline CDR1 is MGHRA and CDR2 YSYEKL. The length of the CDR3 is 19 residues. Unmatched junction bases numbered 16, after V lost 2 bases and J lost 2 bases.

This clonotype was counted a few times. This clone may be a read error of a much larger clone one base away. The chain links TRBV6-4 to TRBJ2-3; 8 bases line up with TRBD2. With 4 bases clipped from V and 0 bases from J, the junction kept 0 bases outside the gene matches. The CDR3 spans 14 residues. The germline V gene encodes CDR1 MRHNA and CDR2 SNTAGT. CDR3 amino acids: CASSGGRSTDTQYF. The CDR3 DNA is TGTGCCAGCAGTGGCGGGAGGAGCACAGATACGCAGTATTTT.

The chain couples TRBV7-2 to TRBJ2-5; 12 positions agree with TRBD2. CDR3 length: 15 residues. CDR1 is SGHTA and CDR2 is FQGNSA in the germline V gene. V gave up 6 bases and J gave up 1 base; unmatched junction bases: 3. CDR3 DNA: TGTGCCAGCAGGAGGACTAGCGGGACCCAAGAGACCCAGTACTTC. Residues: CASRRTSGTQETQYF.

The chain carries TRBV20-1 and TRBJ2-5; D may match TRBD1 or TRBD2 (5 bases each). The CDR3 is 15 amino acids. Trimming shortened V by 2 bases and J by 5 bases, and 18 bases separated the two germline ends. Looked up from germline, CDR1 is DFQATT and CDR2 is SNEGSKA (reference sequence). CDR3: CSARTSGVWGETQYF. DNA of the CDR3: TGCAGTGCTAGAACCTCCGGGGTGTGGGGGGAGACCCAGTACTTC.

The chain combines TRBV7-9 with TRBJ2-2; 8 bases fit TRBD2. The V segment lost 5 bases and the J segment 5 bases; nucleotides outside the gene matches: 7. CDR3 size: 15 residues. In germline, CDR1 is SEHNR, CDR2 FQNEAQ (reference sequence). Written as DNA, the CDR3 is TGTGCCAGCAGCCAAGCGGGAGCGCGAACCGGGGAGCTGTTTTTT. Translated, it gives CASSQAGARTGELFF.

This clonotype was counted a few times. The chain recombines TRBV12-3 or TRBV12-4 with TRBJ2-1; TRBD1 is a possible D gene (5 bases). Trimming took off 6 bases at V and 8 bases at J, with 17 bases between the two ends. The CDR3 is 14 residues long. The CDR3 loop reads CASRIRGPVDEQFF. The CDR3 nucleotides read TGTGCCAGCAGGATTAGGGGTCCGGTGGATGAGCAGTTCTTC.

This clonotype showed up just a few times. CDR3 in DNA: TGCAGTGCCTATCCGATGCGGGGGAACAATGAGCAGTTCTTC. Encoded protein: CSAYPMRGNNEQFF. The genes are TRBV20-1 and TRBJ2-1; 7 bases are shared with TRBD2. The junction had 10 bases not matched to a gene; V was cut back by 6 bases and J by 5 bases. CDR1 and CDR2 (germline): DFQATT, SNEGSKA (reference sequence). This CDR3 is built from 14 residues.

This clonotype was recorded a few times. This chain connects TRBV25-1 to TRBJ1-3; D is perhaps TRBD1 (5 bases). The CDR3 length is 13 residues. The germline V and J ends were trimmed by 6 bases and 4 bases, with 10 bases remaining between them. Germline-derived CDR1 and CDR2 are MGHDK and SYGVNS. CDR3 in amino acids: CASREGTGNTIYF. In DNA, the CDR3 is TGTGCCAGCAGAGAAGGGACGGGAAACACCATATATTTT.

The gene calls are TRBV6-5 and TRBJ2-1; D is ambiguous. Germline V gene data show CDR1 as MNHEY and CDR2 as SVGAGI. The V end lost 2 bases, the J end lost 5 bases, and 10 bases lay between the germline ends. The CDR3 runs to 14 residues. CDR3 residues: CASSYGLTHNEQFF. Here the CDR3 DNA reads TGTGCCAGCAGTTACGGCCTAACCCACAATGAGCAGTTCTTC.

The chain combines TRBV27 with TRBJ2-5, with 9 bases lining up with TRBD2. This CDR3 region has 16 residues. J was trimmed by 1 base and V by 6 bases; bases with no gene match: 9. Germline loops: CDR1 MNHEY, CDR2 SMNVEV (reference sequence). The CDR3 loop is CASRLLLAGSQETQYF. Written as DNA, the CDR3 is TGTGCCAGCAGACTTTTGCTAGCGGGATCCCAAGAGACCCAGTACTTC.

The CDR3 DNA sequence: TGTGCCAGCAGCTTAGGCGGAGTGACACCCAACAATGAGCAGTTCTTC. Protein sequence: CASSLGGVTPNNEQFF. The chain combines TRBV7-9 with TRBJ2-1; D is uncertain. Germline assignment: CDR1 SEHNR and CDR2 FQNEAQ (reference sequence). V lost 1 base, J lost 5 bases, and 15 bases lay in between. The CDR3 runs to 16 residues.

DNA for the CDR3: TGTGCCACCAGCTTCGGGGATCAGCCCCAGCATTTT. It codes for CATSFGDQPQHF. J is TRBJ1-5 and V is TRBV15; D call uncertain. The CDR3 loop spans 12 amino acids. Germline loops: CDR1 LNHNV, CDR2 YYDKDF (reference sequence). V lost 5 bases, J lost 5 bases, and 7 bases lay in between.

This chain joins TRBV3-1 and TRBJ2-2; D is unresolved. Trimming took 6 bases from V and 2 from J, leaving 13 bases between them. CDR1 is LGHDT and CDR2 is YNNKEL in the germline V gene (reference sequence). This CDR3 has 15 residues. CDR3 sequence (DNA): TGTGCCAGCAGGTCCAGGACGGATAACACCGGGGAGCTGTTTTTT. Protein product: CASRSRTDNTGELFF.

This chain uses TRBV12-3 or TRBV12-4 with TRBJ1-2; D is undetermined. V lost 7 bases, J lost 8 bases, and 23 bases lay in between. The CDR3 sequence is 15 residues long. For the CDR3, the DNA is TGTGCCAGCACCCGTTTCCTCGGAAGGTTGAAGGGCTACACCTTC. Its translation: CASTRFLGRLKGYTF.